A selection of T cell receptor beta chains follows, all from one sample in a study of T cell repertoires in cytomegalovirus infection. TCRdb independently ran MiXCR on the reads; one entry per CDR3 protein. The sample carries roughly 630,000 distinct CDR3 sequences, about 24% recorded once. Sequenced: CD8+ T cells from PBMCs. The receptors shown here come from a human donor in good health (CMV status not recorded). Some clones in this sample may be carry-over from other donors' samples. Each CDR3 is given with its conserved first and last residue. The D gene is left open where the match is weak. The size field is filled for only some rows; it gives once, few, many or a size class.

v_call	j_call	d_call	clone_size	cdr3_aa	cdr3_nt
TRBV12-5	TRBJ2-3	-	-	CASGRQAGPDTQYF	TGTGCTAGTGGCCGCCAGGCTGGTCCAGATACGCAGTATTTT
TRBV28	TRBJ2-5	TRBD1	-	CASSLETGAFETQYF	TGTGCCAGCAGCCTCGAGACAGGGGCATTTGAGACCCAGTACTTC
TRBV7-2	TRBJ1-2	TRBD1	many	CASSPGQGLVIGYTF	TGTGCCAGCAGCCCCGGACAGGGCCTAGTCATTGGCTACACCTTC
TRBV9	TRBJ2-1	TRBD2	-	CASSARGGIGEQFF	TGTGCCAGCAGCGCCCGGGGGGGGATCGGTGAGCAGTTCTTC
TRBV7-9	TRBJ2-3	-	-	CASSSLGPQHTQYF	TGTGCCAGCAGCTCCCTCGGCCCACAGCATACGCAGTATTTT
TRBV4-1	TRBJ2-3	-	-	CASSPLETARDTQYF	TGCGCCAGCAGCCCCCTGGAGACTGCACGAGATACGCAGTATTTT
TRBV7-9	TRBJ2-5	-	many	CASRPLIPADSLGETQYF	TGTGCCAGCAGACCCTTGATTCCCGCTGACAGTCTCGGAGAGACCCAGTACTTC
TRBV6-2/TRBV6-3	TRBJ2-7	-	-	CASSFDDPYEQYF	TGTGCCAGCAGTTTTGATGACCCCTACGAGCAGTACTTC
TRBV7-9	TRBJ1-2	TRBD1	many	CASSFGQATLFGYTF	TGTGCCAGCAGCTTCGGACAGGCCACCCTCTTTGGCTACACCTTC
TRBV27	TRBJ2-3	-	many	CASSNGPGPTDTQYF	TGTGCCAGCAGCAACGGGCCGGGGCCCACAGATACGCAGTATTTT
TRBV4-1	TRBJ2-5	-	-	CASSQTADQETQYF	TGCGCCAGCAGCCAAACAGCCGACCAAGAGACCCAGTACTTC
TRBV19	TRBJ1-1	-	few	CASSMSGRWDTEAFF	TGTGCCAGTAGTATGAGCGGTCGTTGGGACACTGAAGCTTTCTTT
TRBV6-2/TRBV6-3	TRBJ1-2	-	-	CASSPPSKLQGYTF	TGTGCCAGCAGTCCTCCCTCCAAACTGCAGGGCTACACCTTC
TRBV27	TRBJ1-1	-	-	CANSLFQGGNTEAFF	TGTGCCAACAGTCTCTTCCAGGGTGGAAACACTGAAGCTTTCTTT
TRBV5-6	TRBJ1-5	-	-	CASGPLGRSNQPQHF	TGTGCCAGCGGACCTCTCGGACGCTCAAATCAGCCCCAGCATTTT
TRBV7-9	TRBJ1-5	TRBD1	-	CASSETGWNQPQHF	TGTGCCAGCAGCGAGACAGGGTGGAATCAGCCCCAGCATTTT
TRBV10-3	TRBJ2-7	-	-	CAIRTGLDKQYF	TGTGCCATCAGAACAGGGCTTGACAAGCAGTACTTC
TRBV6-2/TRBV6-3	TRBJ2-3	-	-	CASSPTAGTDTQYF	TGTGCCAGCAGTCCGACTGCCGGCACAGATACGCAGTATTTT
TRBV7-9	TRBJ2-1	-	many	CASSLVGAGKGDEQFF	TGTGCCAGCAGCTTAGTTGGAGCGGGCAAGGGGGATGAGCAGTTCTTC
TRBV14	TRBJ1-1	-	many	CASSQLGGARTEAFF	TGTGCCAGCAGCCAGCTTGGAGGGGCACGCACTGAAGCTTTCTTT
TRBV7-9	TRBJ2-2	TRBD1	-	CASSEDRTNTGELFF	TGTGCCAGCAGCGAGGACAGGACGAACACCGGGGAGCTGTTTTTT
TRBV28	TRBJ2-3	TRBD1	many	CASSFRQGARGTDTQYF	TGTGCCAGCAGTTTTCGACAGGGGGCGCGGGGCACAGATACGCAGTATTTT
TRBV15	TRBJ2-7	TRBD1	-	CATSRAGQGSYEQYF	TGTGCCACCAGCAGAGCCGGACAGGGAAGCTACGAGCAGTACTTC
TRBV6-6	TRBJ1-1	-	-	CASSYSAFSPPHTEAFF	TGTGCCAGCAGTTACTCGGCGTTCAGCCCTCCTCACACTGAAGCTTTCTTT
TRBV20-1	TRBJ2-1	TRBD2	-	CSASEWTSGGPGEQFF	TGCAGTGCTAGTGAGTGGACTAGCGGGGGGCCGGGTGAGCAGTTCTTC
TRBV7-6	TRBJ1-1	-	many	CASSDGGGTEAFF	TGTGCCAGCAGCGACGGGGGCGGCACTGAAGCTTTCTTT
TRBV20-1	TRBJ2-2	TRBD1	few	CSARDLRTGGTGELFF	TGCAGTGCTAGAGATCTCAGGACAGGGGGCACCGGGGAGCTGTTTTTT
TRBV10-3	TRBJ2-3	TRBD2	many	CAISGGGAADTQYF	TGTGCCATCTCTGGCGGGGGGGCCGCAGATACGCAGTATTTT